This T cell receptor (beta chain) emerged from a study of CD39 and CD103 CD8 tumor-infiltrating T cells. The data were produced by immunoSEQ multiplex PCR, yet TCRdb's version contains in-frame clones alone and is incomplete. The repertoire holds 6,000 to 8,500 clones, with around 66% as singletons. This CDR3 contains 14 residues. From germline, CDR1 is LNHDA and CDR2 SQIVND (reference sequence). Trimming took off 1 base at V and 3 bases at J, with 7 bases between the two ends. Study-level findings and limits: Unlike DN TIL clonotypes, DP TIL clonotypes seldom appeared in blood.

Patients were not receiving therapy at sample collection. Negative selection enriched T cells; tumor-infiltrating lymphocyte samples also used EpCAM beads. CD8+CD4-CD45RA- cells, CCR7-positive or negative, formed the memory CD8 sort. In the case of this clone: What it recognizes is unknown.

Sequences were obtained from CD8+ T cells sorted from blood. Subset specified: total memory CD8 T cells (CD45RA-CCR7+/-) from blood or uninvolved lymph node. The receptor comes from a human donor with head and neck squamous cell carcinoma. V is TRBV19 and J is TRBJ1-5; unclear D gene. CDR3 nucleotides: TGTGCCAGTAGTATAGGGGAGTACAATCAGCCCCAGCATTTT. It yields the protein CASSIGEYNQPQHF.